This T cell receptor beta chain emerged from a study of shared clonotypes between healthy human individuals. TCRdb keeps only in-frame clones here, not all; method: immunoSEQ multiplex PCR. The sample lists some 1.5 million clones, under 99% seen once, with approximately 0.45% in the top ten. V was pared by 5 bases and J by 0 bases, with 12 bases of the junction left unmatched. CDR3 length equals 18 residues. CDR1 is SGHVS, CDR2 FQNEAQ, per germline. The rearrangement links TRBV7-8 to TRBJ2-7; 11 positions match TRBD2. The receptor was isolated from a man in his thirties or forties in good health. Sequencing used naive CD4+ T cells sorted from blood. Specified subset: CD45RA+ positively selected. CDR3 region: CASSTRLGLAGSSYEQYF. Written as DNA, the CDR3 is TGTGCCAGCAGCACCCGCCTTGGACTAGCGGGCTCCTCCTACGAGCAGTACTTC. The complete variable domain, with remaining parts taken from reference TRBV7-8 and TRBJ2-7, reads GAGVSQSPRYKVAKRGQDVALRCDPISGHVSLFWYQQALGQGPEFLTYFQNEAQLDKSGLPSDRFFAERPEGSVSTLKIQRTQQEDSAVYLCASSTRLGLAGSSYEQYFGPGTRLTVT.